This entry lists 20 T cell receptor beta chains sequenced from one sample in a study of CD8 T cells in ankylosing spondylitis. TCRdb re-derived calls from the 5' RACE reads in MiXCR, one entry per CDR3 protein. Of roughly 150,000 distinct CDR3 sequences detected, under 35% appear once; the ten largest clones hold about 6.3%. The sample consisted of synovial fluid, either unsorted or a sorted T cell fraction (not recorded which). The receptor source for this set is a male donor with ankylosing spondylitis.

This clonotype has only a few counts. The chain employs TRBV20-1 and TRBJ2-2; D is unresolved. Trimming cost V 2 bases and J 0 bases, with 4 bases left between them. Germline CDR1 is DFQATT and CDR2 is SNEGSKA (reference sequence). The length of the CDR3 is 13 residues. For the CDR3, the DNA is TGCAGTGCTAGACTAGCGAACACCGGGGAGCTGTTTTTT. Its protein product is CSARLANTGELFF.

This clonotype has a handful of counts. J is TRBJ2-1 and V is TRBV27, with 12 bases matching TRBD2. CDR3 length equals 15 residues. J was trimmed by 6 bases and V by 5 bases; bases with no gene match: 5. Germline loops: CDR1 MNHEY, CDR2 SMNVEV (reference sequence). CDR3 DNA: TGTGCCAGCAGTACGGGACTAGCGGGTCCCAATGAGCAGTTCTTC. Its translation: CASSTGLAGPNEQFF.

The chain joins TRBV7-6 to TRBJ2-2; D possibly corresponds to TRBD1 (5 bases). The CDR3 length is 16 residues. The V gene's germline CDR1 is SGHVS and CDR2 FNYEAQ. V dropped 2 bases and J dropped 1 base, with 11 bases sitting between them. CDR3 loop: CASSLNADRNTGELFF. As DNA, the CDR3 is TGTGCCAGCAGCTTAAATGCCGACAGGAACACCGGGGAGCTGTTTTTT.

This clonotype turned up a few times. The gene calls are TRBV6-6 and TRBJ2-3; the D is unclear. Germline V gene data show CDR1 as MNHNY and CDR2 as SVGAGI (reference sequence). Between the trimmed V and J ends, which lost 6 bases and 4 bases, there was a span of 8 bases. The CDR3 has 12 residues. The CDR3, as DNA: TGTGCCAGCAGCCCAACCCCAGATACGCAGTATTTT. Residues: CASSPTPDTQYF.

The chain carries TRBV2 and TRBJ2-2; either TRBD1 or TRBD2 may supply D (6 bases each). The germline V and J ends were trimmed by 6 bases and 7 bases, with 12 bases remaining between them. Per germline, CDR1 SNHLY and CDR2 FYNNEI. The CDR3 is 13 residues long. The CDR3 region has the DNA TGTGCCAGCAGAGGGGGGCTCGGCGGGGAGCTGTTTTTT. It specifies CASRGGLGGELFF.

This clonotype came up a few times. CDR3 protein: CSTKTGTGAIYEQYF. As DNA, the CDR3 is TGCAGCACAAAGACCGGGACAGGGGCGATTTACGAGCAGTACTTC. The J gene is TRBJ2-7, the V gene TRBV29-1, with 10 bases lining up with TRBD1. CDR1 is SQVTM, CDR2 ANQGSEA, per germline. Trimming removed 8 bases from V and 4 bases from J; junction bases left unmatched: 14. This CDR3 contains 15 residues.

The sample holds a few counts of this clonotype. This chain uses TRBV5-1 with TRBJ1-1; perhaps TRBD1 as D (5 bases). CDR3 length equals 17 residues. CDR1 and CDR2 from the germline V gene are SGHRS and YFSETQ. V shed 0 bases and J shed 0 bases, with 15 bases lying between them. This chain's CDR3 is CASSLGWGDRLNTEAFF. The CDR3 nucleotides are TGCGCCAGCAGCTTGGGGTGGGGGGATCGGCTGAACACTGAAGCTTTCTTT.

This clonotype appeared a few times. V usage is TRBV11-2 and J usage is TRBJ1-3; D perhaps matches TRBD1 (5 bases). The germline V and J ends were trimmed by 4 bases and 4 bases, with 14 bases remaining between them. The CDR3 totals 15 residues. From germline, CDR1 is SGHAT and CDR2 FQNNGV. CDR3 sequence (DNA): TGTGCCAGCAGCTCCAACTCCGGGACGGGAAACACCATATATTTT. Its protein product is CASSSNSGTGNTIYF.

V and J are TRBV5-4 and TRBJ2-2, with D unclear. CDR3 length equals 15 residues. Deletions cut 1 base from V and 6 bases from J, with 13 bases between. From germline, CDR1 is SGHNT and CDR2 YYREEE (reference sequence). CDR3 amino acids: CASSLTINKAGELFF. In nucleotides, the CDR3 is TGTGCCAGCAGCTTGACTATAAACAAGGCCGGGGAGCTGTTTTTT.

The rearrangement joins TRBV11-3 to TRBJ2-7, with D tentatively TRBD1 or TRBD2 (7 bases each). The V gene lost 5 bases and the J gene lost 2 bases, with 19 bases spanning the gap. CDR1 is SGHNT and CDR2 is YENEEA in the germline V gene. The CDR3 length is 16 residues. CDR3 loop: CASSPRQGSGTYEQYF. CDR3 DNA sequence: TGTGCCAGCAGCCCCCGACAGGGCAGCGGGACCTACGAGCAGTACTTC.

This clonotype was detected a few times. V usage is TRBV6-1 and J usage is TRBJ2-1; TRBD1 aligns across 8 bases. There are 15 residues in the CDR3. V lost 7 bases and J lost 1; bases outside the gene matches: 6. Looked up from germline, CDR1 is MNHNS and CDR2 is SASEGT. CDR3 bases: TGTGCCAGCAAGCCAGGGGGCAAATCCTACAATGAGCAGTTCTTC. Its translation: CASKPGGKSYNEQFF.

The gene calls are TRBV5-1 and TRBJ2-7, with 8 bases that match TRBD2. J was trimmed by 2 bases and V by 0 bases; bases with no gene match: 1. The length of the CDR3 is 14 residues. The germline V gene encodes CDR1 SGHRS and CDR2 YFSETQ. The CDR3 region has the DNA TGCGCCAGCAGCTTGGGGCGGGAGGCCTACGAGCAGTACTTC. Amino acids: CASSLGREAYEQYF.

V and J are TRBV10-2 and TRBJ2-3; D remains unclear. CDR1 and CDR2 from the germline V gene are WSHSY and SAAADI. The CDR3 length is 13 residues. The germline V and J ends were trimmed by 7 bases and 5 bases, with 13 bases remaining between them. CDR3 loop: CASKVPGRDTQYF. The DNA of the CDR3 is TGCGCCAGCAAGGTCCCTGGTCGAGATACGCAGTATTTT.

This clonotype was seen a few times. The chain combines TRBV24-1 with TRBJ1-2; TRBD1 agrees at 11 bases. V gave up 3 bases and J gave up 3 bases; unmatched junction bases: 8. Per the germline V gene, CDR1 is KGHDR and CDR2 is SFDVKD. The CDR3 spans 17 residues. CDR3 loop: CATSDQSGTGGDYGYTF. As DNA, the CDR3 is TGTGCCACCAGTGATCAGAGTGGGACAGGGGGTGACTATGGCTACACCTTC.

CDR3 sequence: CASSYSAEQYF. The CDR3 coding sequence is TGTGCCAGCAGTTACTCGGCCGAGCAGTACTTC. The chain has TRBV6-5 and TRBJ2-7; no clear D. Germline V CDR1 and CDR2: MNHEY, SVGAGI. Trimming removed 0 bases at V and 6 bases at J, with 3 bases between. This CDR3 is 11 amino acids long.

The CDR3 region has the DNA TGTGCCAGCTCACGGACAGGGCGCACTGAAGCTTTCTTT. This codes for CASSRTGRTEAFF. This chain links TRBV18 with TRBJ1-1, with 8 bases matching TRBD1. The ends lost 4 bases at V and 4 bases at J; junction bases unmatched: 2. Germline V gives CDR1 KGHSH, CDR2 LQKENI. There are 13 residues in the CDR3.

The V gene is TRBV20-1, the J gene TRBJ1-2; tentatively, D is TRBD1 (5 bases). CDR1 and CDR2 (germline): DFQATT, SNEGSKA (reference sequence). The CDR3 has 12 amino acids. V was cut by 6 bases and J by 5 bases, with 13 bases left in between. The CDR3: CSASTETYGYTF. Here the CDR3 DNA reads TGCAGTGCCTCGACAGAGACTTATGGCTACACCTTC.

The gene calls are TRBV7-9 and TRBJ1-2; D gene unclear. The CDR3 is 16 residues long. Per germline, CDR1 SEHNR and CDR2 FQNEAQ (reference sequence). Trimming shortened V by 5 bases and J by 2 bases, and 18 bases separated the two germline ends. The CDR3 DNA follows: TGTGCCAGCAGCCCATCTAGGGTGTCGCGGAACTATGGCTACACCTTC. Its translation: CASSPSRVSRNYGYTF.

The chain uses TRBV29-1 and TRBJ2-7, with 10 nucleotides matching TRBD2. The CDR3 has 13 residues. Germline trimming cut 7 bases from V and 0 bases from J; bases unmatched to any gene: 3. Germline CDR1 and CDR2: SQVTM and ANQGSEA. Here the CDR3 reads CSGTSGASYEQYF. In nucleotides, the CDR3 is TGCAGCGGGACTAGCGGAGCCTCCTACGAGCAGTACTTC.

This clonotype has a handful of counts. The chain is built from TRBV7-9 and TRBJ1-3, with D maybe TRBD1 (5 bases). CDR1 is SEHNR and CDR2 is FQNEAQ in the germline V gene (reference sequence). V was cut by 2 bases and J by 0 bases, with 8 bases left in between. The CDR3 has 15 residues. The CDR3 nucleotides read TGTGCCAGCAGCTTACTGGGACTCTCTGGAAACACCATATATTTT. Translating it yields CASSLLGLSGNTIYF. The full variable domain, rest sourced from reference TRBV7-9 and TRBJ1-3, is DTGVSQNPRHKITKRGQNVTFRCDPISEHNRLYWYRQTLGQGPEFLTYFQNEAQLEKSRLLSDRFSAERPKGSFSTLEIQRTEQGDSAMYLCASSLLGLSGNTIYFGEGSWLTVV.